This is a list of T cell receptor beta chains from one sample in a study of control samples from healthy donors and cancer patients. Measured with immunoSEQ multiplex PCR; TCRdb has only the in-frame clones, and not every one. The data show about 120,000 clones, over 85% seen once. The sample consisted of blood. The receptors originated from a man aged 18 to 29 in good health. Both conserved end residues are part of each CDR3. The order of the fields is D gene, V gene, J gene, clone size, CDR3 DNA, CDR3 protein. A D gene is named only where the DNA matches it firmly. Expanded clones are given a class, and other clones once, few, many or no size at all.

D: NA
V: TRBV6-5
J: TRBJ2-4
size: NA
DNA: TGTGCCAGCAGTTTCTTCGCGGCGGGCAAAAACATTCAGTACTTC
CDR3: CASSFFAAGKNIQYF

D: TRBD1
V: TRBV7-9
J: TRBJ2-7
size: NA
DNA: TGTGCCAGCAGCTTAGCGAGACAGGGCTACGAGCAGTACTTC
CDR3: CASSLARQGYEQYF

D: NA
V: TRBV10-1
J: TRBJ2-1
size: once
DNA: TGCGCCAGCAGTGGAACAATCGACAATGAGCAGTTCTTC
CDR3: CASSGTIDNEQFF

D: NA
V: TRBV7-9
J: TRBJ1-4
size: NA
DNA: TGTGCCAGCAGCGGTAAAGGGAAACTGTTTTTT
CDR3: CASSGKGKLFF

D: NA
V: TRBV6-4
J: TRBJ1-6
size: NA
DNA: TGTGCCAGCAGTGACGGGGTCTCACCCCTCCACTTT
CDR3: CASSDGVSPLHF

D: NA
V: TRBV5-1
J: TRBJ1-1
size: once
DNA: TGCGCCAGCAGCTTGAGGTCAGGGGCTGCGGGGTTGGTCAACACTGAAGCTTTCTTT
CDR3: CASSLRSGAAGLVNTEAFF

D: NA
V: TRBV5-1
J: TRBJ2-4
size: NA
DNA: TGCGCCAGCAGCCTTCCGACAGGAGCCAAAAACATTCAGTACTTC
CDR3: CASSLPTGAKNIQYF

D: NA
V: TRBV5-1
J: TRBJ1-3
size: NA
DNA: TGCGCCAGCAGCCCCGGCGGCCTCTCTGGAAACACCATATATTTT
CDR3: CASSPGGLSGNTIYF

D: NA
V: TRBV6-6
J: TRBJ2-5
size: once
DNA: TGTGCCAGCAGTTACTCGCTTGAAGAGACCCAGTACTTC
CDR3: CASSYSLEETQYF

D: NA
V: TRBV6-5
J: TRBJ1-1
size: NA
DNA: TGTGCCAGCAGTAACTCCCCGAACACTGAAGCTTTCTTT
CDR3: CASSNSPNTEAFF

D: NA
V: TRBV27
J: TRBJ2-7
size: NA
DNA: TGTGCCAGCAGTTTATTGATCGGGTCTAGCGAGCAGTACTTC
CDR3: CASSLLIGSSEQYF

D: TRBD2
V: TRBV30
J: TRBJ2-3
size: NA
DNA: TGTGCCTGGAGTTCAGGGACTAGTGGGGACACAGATACGCAGTATTTT
CDR3: CAWSSGTSGDTDTQYF

D: NA
V: TRBV27
J: TRBJ2-4
size: NA
DNA: TGTGCCAGCAGCAAGAACCTCATAGCCAAAAACATTCAGTACTTC
CDR3: CASSKNLIAKNIQYF

D: NA
V: TRBV7-9
J: TRBJ2-2
size: NA
DNA: TGTGCCAGCAGCTTAGCGCCGGCCGGGGAGCTGTTTTTT
CDR3: CASSLAPAGELFF

D: TRBD2
V: TRBV4-1
J: TRBJ2-3
size: once
DNA: TGCGCCAGCAGTCGGACTAGCGGGGGAACAGATACGCAGTATTTT
CDR3: CASSRTSGGTDTQYF

D: TRBD1
V: TRBV9
J: TRBJ2-3
size: NA
DNA: TGTGCCAGCAGTGACAGGGGAAGACTAGCAGATACGCAGTATTTT
CDR3: CASSDRGRLADTQYF